These 15 T cell receptor beta chains were sequenced from one sample in a study of T cell changes during pregnancy in multiple sclerosis. This table comes from immunoSEQ multiplex PCR, and its TCRdb copy is limited to in-frame clones, with some not included. The profile covers roughly 32,000 clones, with 89% appearing a single time and around 10% taken by the ten largest. This specimen consisted of CD8+ T cells from peripheral blood mononuclear cells, obtained in the third trimester of pregnancy. Receptors originate from a female donor with multiple sclerosis, enrolled in a pregnancy study.

This clone was seen just once. This rearrangement joins TRBV19 to TRBJ1-5; 8 positions agree with TRBD1. Germline trimming cut 6 bases from V and 1 base from J; bases unmatched to any gene: 8. Germline CDR1 is LNHDA and CDR2 is SQIVND (reference sequence). This CDR3 is 16 amino acids long. CDR3 coding DNA: TGTGCCAGTAGCCCGAGGACAGGGAAAAGCAATCAGCCCCAGCATTTT. It is translated as CASSPRTGKSNQPQHF.

The V call is TRBV5-5, the J call TRBJ2-2; the D gene is possibly TRBD1 (6 bases). This CDR3 comprises 13 residues. V was trimmed by 4 bases and J by 7 bases, leaving 11 bases between them. Germline V gene lookup returns CDR1 SGHKS and CDR2 YYEKEE (reference sequence). As DNA, the CDR3 is TGTGCCAGCAGCCCTACAGGGCTCGGGGAGCTGTTTTTT. It codes for CASSPTGLGELFF.

This clone was counted between two and nine times. In DNA form, the CDR3 reads TGTGCCAGCAGCGTAACTCGTGATGAGCAGTTCTTC. It yields the protein CASSVTRDEQFF. The V call is TRBV13, the J call TRBJ2-1; the D is unclear. Germline lookup yields CDR1 PRHDT and CDR2 FYEKMQ (reference sequence). This CDR3 is built from 12 residues. V dropped 5 bases and J dropped 8 bases, with 10 bases sitting between them.

This clone showed up just a few times. The rearrangement links TRBV25-1 to TRBJ1-1; 11 nucleotides align to TRBD1. The J segment lost 7 bases and the V segment lost 4 bases, leaving 5 bases of the junction unmatched. The CDR3 runs 14 residues. Germline-derived CDR1 and CDR2 are MGHDK and SYGVNS. The chain's CDR3 is CASSGPGTGGEAFF. The CDR3 DNA is TGTGCCAGCAGTGGCCCCGGGACAGGGGGTGAAGCTTTCTTT.

V usage is TRBV9 and J usage is TRBJ1-1, with a possible D match to TRBD1 (5 bases). Germline CDR1 and CDR2: SGDLS and YYNGEE. CDR3 length: 13 residues. The germline V and J ends were trimmed by 3 bases and 4 bases, with 10 bases remaining between them. CDR3 nucleotide sequence: TGTGCCAGCAGCGCGAGGAGGGGCACTGAAGCTTTCTTT. Translation gives CASSARRGTEAFF.

The chain employs TRBV7-9 and TRBJ1-4; 7 nucleotides align to TRBD1. Trimming removed 5 bases from V and 7 bases from J; junction bases left unmatched: 7. The CDR3 is 14 residues long. Per the germline V gene, CDR1 is SEHNR and CDR2 is FQNEAQ (reference sequence). CDR3 protein: CASSPGGGPEKLFF. CDR3 in DNA: TGTGCCAGCAGCCCTGGAGGGGGCCCTGAAAAACTGTTTTTT.

The chain employs TRBV7-9 and TRBJ2-1, with 13 bases identical to TRBD2. Trimming removed 5 bases from V and 3 bases from J; junction bases left unmatched: 7. The germline V gene encodes CDR1 SEHNR and CDR2 FQNEAQ (reference sequence). CDR3 length equals 17 residues. The CDR3 DNA sequence: TGTGCCAGCAGCATCCCGGGACTAGCGGGAAGCTACAATGAGCAGTTCTTC. This sequence encodes CASSIPGLAGSYNEQFF.

The gene calls are TRBV6-1 and TRBJ2-7, with D perhaps matching TRBD1 (6 bases). CDR3 length: 16 amino acids. V lost 2 bases to trimming and J lost 4 bases, with 18 bases between them. CDR1 and CDR2 (germline): MNHNS, SASEGT. This chain's CDR3 is CASSESIYLGAYEQYF. Here the CDR3 DNA reads TGTGCCAGCAGTGAATCGATTTATTTGGGGGCGTACGAGCAGTACTTC.

V and J are TRBV7-2 and TRBJ1-6; D unresolved. The V gene's germline CDR1 is SGHTA and CDR2 FQGNSA. Trimming cost V 6 bases and J 3 bases, with 15 bases left between them. CDR3 size: 16 residues. The CDR3 here is CASSFPSAIYNSPLHF. CDR3 DNA sequence: TGTGCCAGCAGTTTCCCGAGCGCAATCTATAATTCACCCCTCCACTTT.

The chain recombines TRBV10-3 with TRBJ2-3, with 7 positions matching TRBD1. Trimming removed 6 bases from V and 0 bases from J; junction bases left unmatched: 6. Germline V gene data show CDR1 as ENHRY and CDR2 as SYGVKD. This CDR3 is 15 amino acids long. CDR3 protein: CAIRGDRSSTDTQYF. CDR3 bases: TGTGCCATCAGAGGGGACAGATCTAGCACAGATACGCAGTATTTT.

The chain combines TRBV19 with TRBJ1-1; 7 bases agree with TRBD1. Germline V gives CDR1 LNHDA, CDR2 SQIVND (reference sequence). With V trimmed by 5 bases and J by 1 base, 7 bases remained unmatched. The length of the CDR3 is 15 residues. This CDR3 is CASSPNRGANTEAFF. The CDR3 nucleotides read TGTGCCAGTAGTCCAAACAGGGGCGCGAACACTGAAGCTTTCTTT.

This chain joins TRBV15 and TRBJ2-1, with D hard to call. The CDR3 runs to 17 residues. CDR1 is LNHNV and CDR2 is YYDKDF in the germline V gene (reference sequence). The V gene lost 4 bases and the J gene lost 5 bases, with 21 bases spanning the gap. Here the CDR3 reads CATSTPSAPELDNEQFF. Written as DNA, the CDR3 is TGTGCCACCAGCACCCCCAGCGCCCCAGAGTTAGACAATGAGCAGTTCTTC.

This clone was picked up one time. The chain links TRBV10-3 to TRBJ1-4, with 7 positions matching TRBD1. The ends lost 6 bases at V and 3 bases at J; junction bases unmatched: 4. CDR3 length: 14 amino acids. Germline V gene data show CDR1 as ENHRY and CDR2 as SYGVKD. CDR3: CAIRGGGPNEKLFF. As DNA, the CDR3 is TGTGCCATCAGAGGAGGGGGCCCTAATGAAAAACTGTTTTTT.

The CDR3 DNA reads as TGTGCCAGCTCACCGTTCGACAGGGACACAGGCACCATATATTTT. Translation: CASSPFDRDTGTIYF. V gene TRBV18 combines with J gene TRBJ1-3; 7 nucleotides align to TRBD1. Losses at the gene ends were 3 bases for V and 9 bases for J; bases not matched to a gene: 11. CDR3 length: 15 residues. The germline V gene encodes CDR1 KGHSH and CDR2 LQKENI.

The chain couples TRBV6-1 to TRBJ1-2; the D is unclear. CDR3 length: 17 residues. The germline V and J ends were trimmed by 1 base and 8 bases, with 23 bases remaining between them. Per the germline V gene, CDR1 is MNHNS and CDR2 is SASEGT. The CDR3 bases are TGTGCCAGCAGTGAAGGCGGAATCGTCCTCCCAATCCGGGGCTACACCTTC. It encodes CASSEGGIVLPIRGYTF.